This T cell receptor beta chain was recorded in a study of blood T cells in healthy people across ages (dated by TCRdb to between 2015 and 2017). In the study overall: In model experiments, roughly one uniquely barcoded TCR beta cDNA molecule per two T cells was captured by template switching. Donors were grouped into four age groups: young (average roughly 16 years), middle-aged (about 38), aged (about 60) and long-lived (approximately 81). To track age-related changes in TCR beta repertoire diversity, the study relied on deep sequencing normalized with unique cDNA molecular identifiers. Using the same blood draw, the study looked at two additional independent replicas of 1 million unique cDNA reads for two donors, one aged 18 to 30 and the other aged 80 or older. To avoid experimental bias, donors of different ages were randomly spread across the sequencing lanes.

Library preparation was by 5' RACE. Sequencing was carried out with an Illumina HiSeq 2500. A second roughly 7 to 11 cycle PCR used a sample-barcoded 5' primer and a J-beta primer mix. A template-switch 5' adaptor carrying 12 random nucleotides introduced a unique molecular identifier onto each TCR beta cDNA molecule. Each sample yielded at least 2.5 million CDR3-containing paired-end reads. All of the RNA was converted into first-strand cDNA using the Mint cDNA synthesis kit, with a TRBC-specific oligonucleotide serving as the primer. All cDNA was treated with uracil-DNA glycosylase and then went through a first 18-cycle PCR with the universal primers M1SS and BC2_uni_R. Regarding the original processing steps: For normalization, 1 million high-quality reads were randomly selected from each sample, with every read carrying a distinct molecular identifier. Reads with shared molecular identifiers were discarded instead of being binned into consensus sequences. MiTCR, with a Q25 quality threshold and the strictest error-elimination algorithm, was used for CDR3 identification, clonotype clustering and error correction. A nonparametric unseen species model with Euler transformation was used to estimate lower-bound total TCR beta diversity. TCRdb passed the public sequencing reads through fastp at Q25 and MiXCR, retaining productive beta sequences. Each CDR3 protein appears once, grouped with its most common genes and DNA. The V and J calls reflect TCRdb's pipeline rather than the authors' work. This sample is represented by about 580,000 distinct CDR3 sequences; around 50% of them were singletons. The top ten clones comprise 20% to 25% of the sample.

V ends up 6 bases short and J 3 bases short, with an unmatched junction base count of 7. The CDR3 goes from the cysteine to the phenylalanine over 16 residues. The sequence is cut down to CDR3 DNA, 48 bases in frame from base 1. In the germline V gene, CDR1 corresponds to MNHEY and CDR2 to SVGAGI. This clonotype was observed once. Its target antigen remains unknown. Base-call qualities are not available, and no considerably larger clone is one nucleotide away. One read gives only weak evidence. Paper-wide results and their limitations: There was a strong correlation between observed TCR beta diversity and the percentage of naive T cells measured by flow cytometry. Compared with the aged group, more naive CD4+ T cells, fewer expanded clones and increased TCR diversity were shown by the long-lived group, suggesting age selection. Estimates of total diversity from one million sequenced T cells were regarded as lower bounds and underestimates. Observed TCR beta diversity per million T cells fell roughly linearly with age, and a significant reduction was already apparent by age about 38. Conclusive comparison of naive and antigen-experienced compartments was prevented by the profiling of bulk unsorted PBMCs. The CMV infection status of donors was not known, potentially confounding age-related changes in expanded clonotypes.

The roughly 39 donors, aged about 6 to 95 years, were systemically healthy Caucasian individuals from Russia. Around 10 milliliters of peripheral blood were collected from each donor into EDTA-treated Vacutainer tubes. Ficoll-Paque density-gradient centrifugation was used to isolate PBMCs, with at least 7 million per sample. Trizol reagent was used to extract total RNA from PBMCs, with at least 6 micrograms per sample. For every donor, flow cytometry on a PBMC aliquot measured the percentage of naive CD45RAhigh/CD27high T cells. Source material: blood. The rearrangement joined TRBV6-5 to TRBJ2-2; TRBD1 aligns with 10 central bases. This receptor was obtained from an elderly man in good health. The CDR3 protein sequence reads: CASRQRQGADTGELFF. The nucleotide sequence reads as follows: TGTGCCAGCAGACAAAGACAGGGGGCCGACACCGGGGAGCTGTTTTTT.